The 20 T cell receptor beta chains below all came from one sample that was sequenced in a study of cytotoxic CD8 clonotypes in ibrutinib-treated CLL. Measured with immunoSEQ multiplex PCR; TCRdb has only the in-frame clones, and not every one. This table holds 160,000 or so clones, more than 65% found once. The material sequenced was PBMCs, taken after 12 months of ibrutinib treatment. The source of these receptors is a human donor with chronic lymphocytic leukemia.

The chain uses TRBV5-6 and TRBJ1-1, with D perhaps TRBD1 (5 bases). The CDR3 runs 16 residues. V lost 2 bases and J 4 bases, leaving 18 bases between the germline ends. CDR1 and CDR2 (germline): SGHDT, YYEEEE. This chain's CDR3 is CASSFQGPVFSTEAFF. Written as DNA, the CDR3 is TGTGCCAGCAGCTTCCAGGGCCCAGTTTTTAGCACTGAAGCTTTCTTT.

The chain links TRBV5-3 to TRBJ2-5; 8 positions agree with TRBD1. TRBV5-3 is identified as an open reading frame with a role that is uncertain. This CDR3 is built from 14 residues. Unmatched junction bases numbered 5, after V lost 4 bases and J lost 3 bases. As DNA, the CDR3 is TGTGCCAGAAGCACAATGACAGGGGAAGAGACCCAGTACTTC. Protein sequence: CARSTMTGEETQYF.

This chain uses TRBV11-2 with TRBJ2-1, with 7 bases fitting TRBD1. The CDR3 has 11 residues. CDR1 and CDR2 (germline): SGHAT, FQNNGV. With V trimmed by 5 bases and J by 15 bases, 7 bases remained unmatched. The DNA of the CDR3 is TGTGCCAGCAGCGAACGACAGGGAGCGTTCTTC. This gives the protein CASSERQGAFF.

V usage is TRBV5-1 and J usage is TRBJ2-7; 11 positions match TRBD2. The CDR3 totals 14 residues. Trimming at V came to 4 bases and at J to 2 bases, leaving 2 bases not matched to a gene. Germline CDR1 reads SGHRS; CDR2 reads YFSETQ. This CDR3 is CASSVSGRAYEQYF. In DNA form, the CDR3 reads TGCGCCAGCAGCGTTAGCGGGAGGGCCTACGAGCAGTACTTC.

This chain joins TRBV6-5 and TRBJ2-5; 10 bases fit TRBD1. V shed 7 bases and J 5 bases; nucleotides not matched to a gene: 4. Looked up from germline, CDR1 is MNHEY and CDR2 is SVGAGI. This CDR3 has 13 residues. The CDR3, as DNA: TGTGCCAGCAAGACAGGGGGCGGTGAGACCCAGTACTTC. Amino acid sequence: CASKTGGGETQYF.

The chain combines TRBV29-1 with TRBJ2-3, with D perhaps matching TRBD2 (6 bases). The CDR3 covers 13 residues. CDR1 is SQVTM and CDR2 is ANQGSEA in the germline V gene. Trimming took off 4 bases at V and 2 bases at J, with 10 bases between the two ends. The CDR3 DNA reads as TGCAGCGTTGCGGGGGACTTCACAGATACGCAGTATTTT. Translated: CSVAGDFTDTQYF.

Only one count was recorded for this clone. The chain recombines TRBV28 with TRBJ2-1; D gene uncertain. V was pared by 2 bases and J by 3 bases, with 11 bases between. The CDR3 runs 15 residues. Per germline, CDR1 MDHEN and CDR2 SYDVKM. The CDR3 DNA reads TGTGCCAGCAGTTTAGTGACCCTGGGCTACAATGAGCAGTTCTTC. Translation: CASSLVTLGYNEQFF.

The rearrangement links TRBV28 to TRBJ1-1; 9 nucleotides agree with TRBD1. CDR3 size: 12 residues. The trim removed 5 bases at V and 10 bases at J, leaving 5 bases unmatched. The germline CDR1 and CDR2 sequences are MDHEN and SYDVKM. CDR3 sequence reads: CASSQGQGTAFF. The CDR3 coding sequence is TGTGCCAGCAGTCAGGGACAGGGAACAGCTTTCTTT.

A single count supports this clone. The chain is built from TRBV28 and TRBJ1-6; 9 bases agree with TRBD1. The junction had 10 bases not matched to a gene; V was cut back by 5 bases and J by 8 bases. Germline values: CDR1 MDHEN, CDR2 SYDVKM. The CDR3 length is 16 residues. The CDR3 bases are TGTGCCAGCAGTCCGGGGGACAGGGTTTTAGATTCACCCCTCCACTTT. Translation gives CASSPGDRVLDSPLHF.

This clone was seen only a few times. The chain employs TRBV7-2 and TRBJ1-2; no clear D. CDR1 and CDR2 from the germline V gene are SGHTA and FQGNSA. V dropped 2 bases and J dropped 9 bases, with 13 bases sitting between them. This CDR3 has 13 residues. The CDR3 sequence is CASSLTASASYTF. In nucleotides, the CDR3 is TGTGCCAGCAGCTTAACAGCCTCCGCTAGCTACACCTTC.

This chain connects TRBV6-6 to TRBJ2-1; 8 positions match TRBD2. CDR3 length: 15 residues. Germline loops: CDR1 MNHNY, CDR2 SVGAGI (reference sequence). V lost 8 bases, J lost 1 base, and 7 bases stayed unmatched. The chain's CDR3 is CASGLAGSSYNEQFF. In nucleotides, the CDR3 is TGTGCCAGCGGATTAGCGGGAAGTTCCTACAATGAGCAGTTCTTC.

This chain links TRBV6-5 with TRBJ1-1; D gene uncertain. From germline, CDR1 is MNHEY and CDR2 SVGAGI. The ends were cut back, 5 bases at V and 7 bases at J, with 11 bases in the middle. This CDR3 has 12 amino acids. As DNA, the CDR3 is TGTGCCAGCAGTCCCCGGACCCGTGAAGCTTTCTTT. Protein: CASSPRTREAFF.

This sequence joins TRBV7-9 and TRBJ1-2, with D perhaps TRBD1 (5 bases). V lost 1 base, J lost 7 bases, and 16 bases lay in between. Looked up from germline, CDR1 is SEHNR and CDR2 is FQNEAQ (reference sequence). This CDR3 comprises 15 residues. In DNA form, the CDR3 reads TGTGCCAGCAGCTTAGAGTCGTACGAGGGGCGTGGCTACACCTTC. Translation gives CASSLESYEGRGYTF.

The V call is TRBV9, the J call TRBJ2-7, with TRBD2 matching 8 bases. Germline V CDR1 and CDR2: SGDLS, YYNGEE. V shed 4 bases, J shed 4 bases, and the junction held 7 bases outside the gene matches. This CDR3 region has 14 residues. The CDR3 DNA reads TGTGCCAGCAGCCAGACGGGAGGGTGGTACGAGCAGTACTTC. Protein sequence: CASSQTGGWYEQYF.

This clone was counted only a few times. The chain is built from TRBV10-3 and TRBJ1-2; D gene ambiguous. V lost 3 bases to trimming and J lost 5 bases, with 7 bases between them. CDR3 length equals 12 residues. Germline V lookup: CDR1 ENHRY, CDR2 SYGVKD. This chain's CDR3 is CAISESGYGYTF. In DNA form, the CDR3 reads TGTGCCATCAGTGAATCGGGGTATGGCTACACCTTC.

This chain connects TRBV7-9 to TRBJ2-5; 10 bases are a match to TRBD1. Trimming at V came to 7 bases and at J to 1 base, leaving 6 bases not matched to a gene. The germline V gene encodes CDR1 SEHNR and CDR2 FQNEAQ (reference sequence). This CDR3 comprises 15 residues. This CDR3 reads CASNRGTGAQETQYF. The CDR3 DNA is TGTGCCAGCAATCGAGGGACAGGGGCCCAAGAGACCCAGTACTTC.

This rearrangement joins TRBV18 to TRBJ1-2, with a weak D call TRBD1 (6 bases). The germline CDR1 and CDR2 sequences are KGHSH and LQKENI. The V end lost 3 bases, the J end lost 5 bases, and 22 bases lay between the germline ends. This CDR3 contains 17 residues. CDR3 residues: CASSPSKQGSGGYGYTF. CDR3 nucleotides: TGTGCCAGCTCACCCTCTAAACAGGGCTCTGGAGGATATGGCTACACCTTC.

This clone was recorded once. This chain connects TRBV6-6 to TRBJ2-3; D is uncertain. The CDR3 sequence is 11 residues long. CDR1 is MNHNY, CDR2 SVGAGI, per germline (reference sequence). V lost 8 bases, J lost 3 bases, and 6 bases lay in between. Here the CDR3 DNA reads TGTGCCAGCGGGCGGACAGATACGCAGTATTTT. Translated, it gives CASGRTDTQYF.

This rearrangement joins TRBV30 to TRBJ2-3; 7 bases are shared with TRBD2. Germline lookup yields CDR1 GTSNPN and CDR2 SVGIG (reference sequence). This CDR3 has 13 residues. V lost 7 bases, J lost 2 bases, and 6 bases stayed unmatched. DNA for the CDR3: TGTGCCTTTTCGGGGGGAAACACAGATACGCAGTATTTT. This encodes CAFSGGNTDTQYF.

This chain joins TRBV5-1 and TRBJ2-1; the match to TRBD2 covers 10 bases. From germline, CDR1 is SGHRS and CDR2 YFSETQ. This CDR3 has 15 residues. Trimming at V came to 6 bases and at J to 4 bases, leaving 7 bases not matched to a gene. CDR3 sequence: CASNPGTSAYNEQFF. DNA for the CDR3: TGCGCCAGCAACCCCGGGACTAGCGCTTACAATGAGCAGTTCTTC.